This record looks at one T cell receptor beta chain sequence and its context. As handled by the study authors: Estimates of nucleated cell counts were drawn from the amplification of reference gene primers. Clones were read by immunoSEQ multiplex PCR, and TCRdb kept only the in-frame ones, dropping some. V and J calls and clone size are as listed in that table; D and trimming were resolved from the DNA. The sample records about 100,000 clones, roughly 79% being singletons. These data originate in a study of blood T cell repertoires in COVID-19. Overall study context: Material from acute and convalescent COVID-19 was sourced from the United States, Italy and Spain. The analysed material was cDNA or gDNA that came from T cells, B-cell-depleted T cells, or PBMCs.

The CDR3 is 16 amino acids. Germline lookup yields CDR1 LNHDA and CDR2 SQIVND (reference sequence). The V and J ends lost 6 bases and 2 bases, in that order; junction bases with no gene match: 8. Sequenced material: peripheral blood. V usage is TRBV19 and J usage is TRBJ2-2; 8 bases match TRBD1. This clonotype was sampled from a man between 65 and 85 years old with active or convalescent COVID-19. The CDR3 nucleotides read TGTGCCAGTAGAGCCAGGGGGCGCGGTAACACCGGGGAGCTGTTTTTT. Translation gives CASRARGRGNTGELFF.